This TCR beta chain comes out of a study of CD8+CD57+ T cells in acquired aplastic anemia. The germline gives CDR1 LNHDA, CDR2 SQIVND (reference sequence). V lost 10 bases, J lost 3 bases, and 12 bases lay in between. The CDR3 spans 12 residues. The template for TCR beta VDJ and CDR3 sequence profiling was genomic DNA. MiXCR, applied by TCRdb to the reads, yields one record per CDR3 protein. In the table there are 42,000 or so distinct CDR3 sequences, 68% of which are singletons. This sequence joins TRBV19 and TRBJ1-2, with TRBD1 as a possible D gene (6 bases). Sequencing was done on a sample of sorted CD4+, CD8+, or CD8+CD57+ T cells (not recorded which) from PBMCs. The TCR originated in a human donor in good health, serving as a control. CDR3 sequence: CATYRQDYGYTF. The CDR3 coding sequence is TGTGCCACTTACCGACAGGACTATGGCTACACCTTC.